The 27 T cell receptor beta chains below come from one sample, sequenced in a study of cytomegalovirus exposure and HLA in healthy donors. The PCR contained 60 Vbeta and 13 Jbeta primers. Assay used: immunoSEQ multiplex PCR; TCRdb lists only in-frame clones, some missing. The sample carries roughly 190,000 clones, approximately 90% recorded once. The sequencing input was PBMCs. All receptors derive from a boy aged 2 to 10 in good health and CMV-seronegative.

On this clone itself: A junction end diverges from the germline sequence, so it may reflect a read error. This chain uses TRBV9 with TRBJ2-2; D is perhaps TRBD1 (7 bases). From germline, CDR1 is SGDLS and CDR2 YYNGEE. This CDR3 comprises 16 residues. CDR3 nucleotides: TGTGCCAGCAGCCCTTCACCAGGGGGGAACCCCGGGGAGCTGTTTTTT. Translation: CASSPSPGGNPGELFF. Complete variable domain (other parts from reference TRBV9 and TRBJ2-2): DSGVTQTPKHLITATGQRVTLRCSPRSGDLSVYWYQQSLDQGLQFLIQYYNGEERAKGNILERFSAQQFPDLHSELNLSSLELGDSALYFCASSPSPGGNPGELFFGEGSRLTVL.

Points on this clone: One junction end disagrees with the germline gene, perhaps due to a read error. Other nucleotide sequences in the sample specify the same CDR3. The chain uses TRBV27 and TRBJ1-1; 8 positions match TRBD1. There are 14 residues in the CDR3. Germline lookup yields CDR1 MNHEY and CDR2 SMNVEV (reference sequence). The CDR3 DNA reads TGTGCCAGCAGTATAGACAGGGGATACACTGAGGCTTTCTTT. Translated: CASSIDRGYTEAFF.

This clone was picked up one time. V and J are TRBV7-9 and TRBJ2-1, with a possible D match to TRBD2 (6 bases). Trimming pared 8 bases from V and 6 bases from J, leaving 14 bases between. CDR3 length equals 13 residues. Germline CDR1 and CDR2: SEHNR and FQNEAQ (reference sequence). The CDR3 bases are TGTGCCAGCGGGAGGCGGGGCACCAATGAGCAGTTCTTC. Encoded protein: CASGRRGTNEQFF. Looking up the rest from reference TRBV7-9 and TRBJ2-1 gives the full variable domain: DTGVSQNPRHKITKRGQNVTFRCDPISEHNRLYWYRQTLGQGPEFLTYFQNEAQLEKSRLLSDRFSAERPKGSFSTLEIQRTEQGDSAMYLCASGRRGTNEQFFGPGTRLTVL.

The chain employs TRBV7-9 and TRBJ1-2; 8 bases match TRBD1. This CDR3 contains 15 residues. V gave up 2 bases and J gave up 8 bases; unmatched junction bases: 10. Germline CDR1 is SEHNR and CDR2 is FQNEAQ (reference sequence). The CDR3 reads CASSLPQGVSAGYTF. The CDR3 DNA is TGTGCCAGCAGCTTACCACAGGGGGTGTCGGCCGGCTACACCTTC.

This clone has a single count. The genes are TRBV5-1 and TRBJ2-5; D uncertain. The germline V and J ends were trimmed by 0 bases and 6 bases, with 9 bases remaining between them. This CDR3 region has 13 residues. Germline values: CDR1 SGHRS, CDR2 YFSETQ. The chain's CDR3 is CASSLEVWQTQYF. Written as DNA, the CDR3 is TGCGCCAGCAGCTTGGAAGTCTGGCAGACCCAGTACTTC.

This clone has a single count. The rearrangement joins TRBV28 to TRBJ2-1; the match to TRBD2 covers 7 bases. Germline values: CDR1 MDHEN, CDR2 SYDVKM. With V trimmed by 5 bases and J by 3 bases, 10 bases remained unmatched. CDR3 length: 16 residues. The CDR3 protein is CASSTNSGGDYNEQFF. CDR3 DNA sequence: TGTGCCAGCAGTACAAATAGTGGGGGGGACTACAATGAGCAGTTCTTC. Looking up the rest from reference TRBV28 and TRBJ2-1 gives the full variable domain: DVKVTQSSRYLVKRTGEKVFLECVQDMDHENMFWYRQDPGLGLRLIYFSYDVKMKEKGDIPEGYSVSREKKERFSLILESASTNQTSMYLCASSTNSGGDYNEQFFGPGTRLTVL.

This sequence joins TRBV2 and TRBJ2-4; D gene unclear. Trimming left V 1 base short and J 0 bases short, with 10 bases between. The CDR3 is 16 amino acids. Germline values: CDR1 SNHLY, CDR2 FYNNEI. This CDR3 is CASSEEGGLAKNIQYF. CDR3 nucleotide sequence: TGTGCCAGCAGTGAAGAAGGCGGCCTAGCCAAAAACATTCAGTACTTC.

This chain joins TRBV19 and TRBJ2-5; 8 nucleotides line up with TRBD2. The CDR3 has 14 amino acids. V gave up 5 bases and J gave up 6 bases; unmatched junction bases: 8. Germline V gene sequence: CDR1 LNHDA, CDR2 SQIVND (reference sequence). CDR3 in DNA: TGTGCCAGTAGTCCCGGGGGGGGCAGGAAGACCCAGTACTTC. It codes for CASSPGGGRKTQYF.

This CDR3 reads CASGLAGGDTQYF. The CDR3 coding sequence is TGTGCCAGCGGACTAGCGGGGGGAGATACGCAGTATTTT. The rearrangement uses TRBV27 and TRBJ2-3, with 14 bases identical to TRBD2. The CDR3 has 13 amino acids. Germline trimming cut 8 bases from V and 5 bases from J; bases unmatched to any gene: 0. Germline CDR1 is MNHEY and CDR2 is SMNVEV (reference sequence).

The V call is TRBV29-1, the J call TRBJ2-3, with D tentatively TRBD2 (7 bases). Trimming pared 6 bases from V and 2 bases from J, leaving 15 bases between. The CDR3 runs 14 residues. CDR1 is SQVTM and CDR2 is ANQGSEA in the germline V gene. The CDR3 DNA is TGCAGCGTGGGGAGGGGGAGGGACACAGATACGCAGTATTTT. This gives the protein CSVGRGRDTDTQYF.

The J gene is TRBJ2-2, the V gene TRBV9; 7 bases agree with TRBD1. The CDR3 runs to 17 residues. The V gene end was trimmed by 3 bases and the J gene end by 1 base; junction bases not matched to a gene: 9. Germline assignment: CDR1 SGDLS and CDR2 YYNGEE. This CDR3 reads CASSAPRTGRNTGELFF. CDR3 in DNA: TGTGCCAGCAGCGCTCCACGGACAGGACGGAACACCGGGGAGCTGTTTTTT.

In nucleotides, the CDR3 is TGTGCCAGCAGCTTAGGAAGGGGGAACACTGAAGCTTTCTTT. This codes for CASSLGRGNTEAFF. This rearrangement joins TRBV11-1 to TRBJ1-1; TRBD1 is a possible D gene (5 bases). The CDR3 extends over 14 amino acids. V shed 1 base and J shed 1 base, with 7 bases lying between them. Germline CDR1 SGHAT, CDR2 FQDESV (reference sequence).

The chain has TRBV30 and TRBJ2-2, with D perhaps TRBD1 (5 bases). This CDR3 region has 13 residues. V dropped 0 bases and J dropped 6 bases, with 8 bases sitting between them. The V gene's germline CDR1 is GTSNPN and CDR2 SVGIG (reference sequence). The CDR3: CAWSVQGPGELFF. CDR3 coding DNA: TGTGCCTGGAGTGTGCAGGGTCCCGGGGAGCTGTTTTTT. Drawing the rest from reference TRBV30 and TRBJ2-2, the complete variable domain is SQTIHQWPATLVQPVGSPLSLECTVEGTSNPNLYWYRQAAGRGLQLLFYSVGIGQISSEVPQNLSASRPQDRQFILSSKKLLLSDSGFYLCAWSVQGPGELFFGEGSRLTVL.

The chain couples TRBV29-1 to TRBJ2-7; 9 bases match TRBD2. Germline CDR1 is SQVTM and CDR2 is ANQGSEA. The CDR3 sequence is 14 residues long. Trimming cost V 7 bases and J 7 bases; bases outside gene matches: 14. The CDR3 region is CSAEKNGLAGEQYF. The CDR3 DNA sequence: TGCAGCGCCGAAAAAAACGGGCTAGCGGGAGAGCAGTACTTC.

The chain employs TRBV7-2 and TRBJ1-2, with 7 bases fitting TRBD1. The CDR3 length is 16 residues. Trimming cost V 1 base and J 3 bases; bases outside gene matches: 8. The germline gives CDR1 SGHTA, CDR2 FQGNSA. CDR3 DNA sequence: TGTGCCAGCAGCTTAGTCAGGGGGGCGCAAGACTATGGCTACACCTTC. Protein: CASSLVRGAQDYGYTF.

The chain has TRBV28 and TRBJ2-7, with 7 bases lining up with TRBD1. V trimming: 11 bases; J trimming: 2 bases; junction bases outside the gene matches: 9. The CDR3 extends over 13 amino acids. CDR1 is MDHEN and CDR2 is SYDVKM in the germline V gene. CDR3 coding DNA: TGTGCCGGCCGAAGACAGGGAGCCTACGAGCAGTACTTC. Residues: CAGRRQGAYEQYF.

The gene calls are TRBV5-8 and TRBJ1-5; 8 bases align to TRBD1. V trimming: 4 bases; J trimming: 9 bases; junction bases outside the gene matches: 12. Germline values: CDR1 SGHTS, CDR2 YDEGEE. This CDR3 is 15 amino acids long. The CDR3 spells CASSRGQGRDMPQHF. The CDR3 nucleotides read TGTGCCAGCAGCCGCGGACAGGGCCGGGATATGCCCCAGCATTTT. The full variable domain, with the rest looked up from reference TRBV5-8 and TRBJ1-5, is EAGVTQSPTHLIKTRGQQATLRCSPISGHTSVYWYQQALGLGLQFLLWYDEGEERNRGNFPPRFSGRQFPNYSSELNVNALELEDSALYLCASSRGQGRDMPQHFGDGTRLSIL.

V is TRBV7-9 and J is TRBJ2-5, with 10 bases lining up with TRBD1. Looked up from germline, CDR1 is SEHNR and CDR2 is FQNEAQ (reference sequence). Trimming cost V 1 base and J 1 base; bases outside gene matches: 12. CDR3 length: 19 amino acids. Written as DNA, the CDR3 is TGTGCCAGCAGCTTAGATTGGCGGGACAGGGGAAAAACCCAAGAGACCCAGTACTTC. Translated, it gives CASSLDWRDRGKTQETQYF.

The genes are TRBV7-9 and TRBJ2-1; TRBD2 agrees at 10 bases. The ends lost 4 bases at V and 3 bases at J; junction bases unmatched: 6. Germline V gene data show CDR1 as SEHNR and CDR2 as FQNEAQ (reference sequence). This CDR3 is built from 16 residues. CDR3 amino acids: CASSSTSGRDYNEQFF. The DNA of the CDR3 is TGTGCCAGCAGCTCCACGAGCGGGAGGGACTACAATGAGCAGTTCTTC. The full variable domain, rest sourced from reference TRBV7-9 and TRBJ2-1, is DTGVSQNPRHKITKRGQNVTFRCDPISEHNRLYWYRQTLGQGPEFLTYFQNEAQLEKSRLLSDRFSAERPKGSFSTLEIQRTEQGDSAMYLCASSSTSGRDYNEQFFGPGTRLTVL.

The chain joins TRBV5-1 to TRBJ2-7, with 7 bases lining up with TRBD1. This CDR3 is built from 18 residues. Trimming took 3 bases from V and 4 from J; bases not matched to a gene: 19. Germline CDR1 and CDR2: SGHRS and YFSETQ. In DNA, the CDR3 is TGCGCCAGCAGCTCCGCGCCGGGACAGCGATATATGGTATACGAGCAGTACTTC. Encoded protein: CASSSAPGQRYMVYEQYF.

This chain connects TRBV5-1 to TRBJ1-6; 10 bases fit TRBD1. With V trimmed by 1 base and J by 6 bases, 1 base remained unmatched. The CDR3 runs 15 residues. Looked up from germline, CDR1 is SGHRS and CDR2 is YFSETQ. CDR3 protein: CASSLRTGGNSPLHF. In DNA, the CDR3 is TGCGCCAGCAGCTTGAGGACAGGGGGTAATTCACCCCTCCACTTT.

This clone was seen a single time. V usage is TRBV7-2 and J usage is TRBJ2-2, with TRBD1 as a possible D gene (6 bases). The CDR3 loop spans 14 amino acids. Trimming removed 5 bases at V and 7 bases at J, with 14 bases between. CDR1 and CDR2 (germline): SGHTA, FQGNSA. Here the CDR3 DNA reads TGTGCCAGCAGCCTAGGGACAATGGGCGGGGAGCTGTTTTTT. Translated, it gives CASSLGTMGGELFF.

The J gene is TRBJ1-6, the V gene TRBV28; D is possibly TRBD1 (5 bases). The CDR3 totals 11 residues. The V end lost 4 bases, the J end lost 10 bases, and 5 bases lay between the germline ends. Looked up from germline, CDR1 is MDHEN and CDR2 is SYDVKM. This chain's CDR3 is CASSSGSPLHF. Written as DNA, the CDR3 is TGTGCCAGCAGTTCAGGGTCACCCCTCCACTTT.

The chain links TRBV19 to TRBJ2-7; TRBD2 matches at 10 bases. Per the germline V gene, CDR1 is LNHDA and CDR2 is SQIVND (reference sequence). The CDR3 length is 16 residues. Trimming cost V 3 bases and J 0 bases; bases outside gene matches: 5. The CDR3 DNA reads TGTGCCAGTAGTATCCTAGCGGGGGACGTCTCCTACGAGCAGTACTTC. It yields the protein CASSILAGDVSYEQYF.

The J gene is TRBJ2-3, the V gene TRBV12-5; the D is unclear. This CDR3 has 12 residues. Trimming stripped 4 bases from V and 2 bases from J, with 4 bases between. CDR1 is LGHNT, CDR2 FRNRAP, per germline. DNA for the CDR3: TGTGCTAGTGGTTCCTTCACAGATACGCAGTATTTT. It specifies CASGSFTDTQYF.

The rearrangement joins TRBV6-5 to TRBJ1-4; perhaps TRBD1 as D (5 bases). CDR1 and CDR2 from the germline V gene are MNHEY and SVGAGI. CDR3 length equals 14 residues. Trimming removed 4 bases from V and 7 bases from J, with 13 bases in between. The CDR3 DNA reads TGTGCCAGCAGTTGGGGGGTTCGGAGTGAAAAACTGTTTTTT. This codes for CASSWGVRSEKLFF.

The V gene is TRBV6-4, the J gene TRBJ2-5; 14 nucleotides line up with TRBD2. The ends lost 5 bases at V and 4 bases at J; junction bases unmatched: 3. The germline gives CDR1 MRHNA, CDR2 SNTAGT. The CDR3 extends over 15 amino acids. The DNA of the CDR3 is TGTGCCAGCAGTCCAGGGACTAGCGGGGGAGAGACCCAGTACTTC. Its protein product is CASSPGTSGGETQYF.